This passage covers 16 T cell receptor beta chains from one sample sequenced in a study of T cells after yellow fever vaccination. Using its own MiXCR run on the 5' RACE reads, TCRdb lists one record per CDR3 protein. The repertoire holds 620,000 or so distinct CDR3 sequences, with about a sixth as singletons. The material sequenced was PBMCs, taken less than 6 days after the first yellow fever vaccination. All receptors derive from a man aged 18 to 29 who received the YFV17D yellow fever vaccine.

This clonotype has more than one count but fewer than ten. CDR3 region: CASSSRTGRPTYGYTF. In DNA form, the CDR3 reads TGTGCCAGCAGCTCCCGGACAGGCCGCCCTACCTATGGCTACACCTTC. The chain joins TRBV7-9 to TRBJ1-2; 7 bases line up with TRBD1. The CDR3 extends over 16 amino acids. The J segment lost 4 bases and the V segment lost 4 bases, leaving 12 bases of the junction unmatched. The germline gives CDR1 SEHNR, CDR2 FQNEAQ (reference sequence).

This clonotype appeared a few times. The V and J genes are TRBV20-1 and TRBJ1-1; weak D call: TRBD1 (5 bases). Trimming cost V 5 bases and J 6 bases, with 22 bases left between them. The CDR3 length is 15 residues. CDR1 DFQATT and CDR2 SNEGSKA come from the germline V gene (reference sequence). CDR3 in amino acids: CSAPSAAQGGSEAFF. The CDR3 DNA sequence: TGCAGTGCTCCTTCGGCGGCCCAGGGCGGGTCTGAAGCTTTCTTT.

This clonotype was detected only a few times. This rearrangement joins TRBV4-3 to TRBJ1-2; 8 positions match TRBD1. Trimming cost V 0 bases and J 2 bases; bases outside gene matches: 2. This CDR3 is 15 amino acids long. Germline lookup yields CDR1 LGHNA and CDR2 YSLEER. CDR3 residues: CASSQEWTGNYGYTF. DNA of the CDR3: TGCGCCAGCAGCCAAGAGTGGACAGGGAACTATGGCTACACCTTC.

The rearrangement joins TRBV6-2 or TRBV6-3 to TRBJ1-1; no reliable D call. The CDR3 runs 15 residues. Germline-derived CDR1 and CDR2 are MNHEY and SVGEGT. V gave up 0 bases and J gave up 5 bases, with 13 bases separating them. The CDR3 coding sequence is TGTGCCAGCAGTTACTCCGAGGGTTCGTGGACTGAAGCTTTCTTT. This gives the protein CASSYSEGSWTEAFF.

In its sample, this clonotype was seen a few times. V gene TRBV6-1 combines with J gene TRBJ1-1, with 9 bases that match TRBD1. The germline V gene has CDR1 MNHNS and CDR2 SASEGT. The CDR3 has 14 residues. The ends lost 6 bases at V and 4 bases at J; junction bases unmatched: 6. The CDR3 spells CASRSGQGSTEAFF. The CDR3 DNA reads TGTGCCAGCAGGTCCGGACAGGGGAGCACTGAAGCTTTCTTT.

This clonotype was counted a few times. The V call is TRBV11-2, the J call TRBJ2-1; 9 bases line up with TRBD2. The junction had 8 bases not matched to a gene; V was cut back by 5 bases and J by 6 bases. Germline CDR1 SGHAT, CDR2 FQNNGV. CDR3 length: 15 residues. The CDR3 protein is CASSPRGSGSNEQFF. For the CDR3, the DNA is TGTGCCAGCAGCCCTAGGGGTAGCGGGAGCAATGAGCAGTTCTTC.

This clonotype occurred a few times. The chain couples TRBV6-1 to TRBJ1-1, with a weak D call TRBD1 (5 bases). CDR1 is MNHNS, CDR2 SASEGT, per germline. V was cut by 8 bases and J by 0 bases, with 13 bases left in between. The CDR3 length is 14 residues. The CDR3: CASVPPGMNTEAFF. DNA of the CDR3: TGTGCCAGCGTACCCCCAGGGATGAACACTGAAGCTTTCTTT.

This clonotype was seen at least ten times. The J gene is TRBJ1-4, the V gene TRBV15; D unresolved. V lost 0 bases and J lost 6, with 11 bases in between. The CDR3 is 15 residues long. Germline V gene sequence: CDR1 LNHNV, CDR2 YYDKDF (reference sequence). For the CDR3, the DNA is TGTGCCACCAGCAGAGATCTGGGGTGGGATGAAAAACTGTTTTTT. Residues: CATSRDLGWDEKLFF.

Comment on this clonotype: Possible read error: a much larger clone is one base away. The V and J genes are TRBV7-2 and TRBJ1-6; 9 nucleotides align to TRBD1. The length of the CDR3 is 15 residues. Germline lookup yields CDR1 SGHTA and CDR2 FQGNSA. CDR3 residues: CASSTWTGEYSPPHF. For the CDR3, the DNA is TGTGCCAGCAGCACCTGGACAGGGGAATATTCACCCCCCCACTTT.

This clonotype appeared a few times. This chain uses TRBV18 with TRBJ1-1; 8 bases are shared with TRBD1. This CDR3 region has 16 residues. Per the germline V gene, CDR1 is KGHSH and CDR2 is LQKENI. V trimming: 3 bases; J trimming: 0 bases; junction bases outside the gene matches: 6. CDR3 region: CASSPGGQGLNTEAFF. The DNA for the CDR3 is TGTGCCAGCTCACCCGGTGGACAGGGACTGAACACTGAAGCTTTCTTT.

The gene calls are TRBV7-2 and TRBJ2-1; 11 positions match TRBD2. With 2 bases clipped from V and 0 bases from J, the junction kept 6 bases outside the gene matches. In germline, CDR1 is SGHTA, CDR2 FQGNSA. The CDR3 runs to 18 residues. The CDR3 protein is CASSLRGTSGLSYNEQFF. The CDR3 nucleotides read TGTGCCAGCAGCTTACGCGGGACTAGCGGACTCTCCTACAATGAGCAGTTCTTC.

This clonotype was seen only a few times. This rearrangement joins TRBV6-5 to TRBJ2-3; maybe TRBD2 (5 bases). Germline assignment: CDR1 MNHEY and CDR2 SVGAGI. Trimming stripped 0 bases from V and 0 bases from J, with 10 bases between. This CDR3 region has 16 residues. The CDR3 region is CASSYSRVLSTDTQYF. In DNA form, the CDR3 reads TGTGCCAGCAGTTACTCGAGGGTCCTTAGCACAGATACGCAGTATTTT.

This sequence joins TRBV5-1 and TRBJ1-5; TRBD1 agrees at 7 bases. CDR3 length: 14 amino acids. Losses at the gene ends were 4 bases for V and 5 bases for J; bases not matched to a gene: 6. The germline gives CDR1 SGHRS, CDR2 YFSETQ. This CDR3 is CASSLGQRDQPQHF. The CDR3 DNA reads TGCGCCAGCAGCCTGGGACAGCGCGATCAGCCCCAGCATTTT.

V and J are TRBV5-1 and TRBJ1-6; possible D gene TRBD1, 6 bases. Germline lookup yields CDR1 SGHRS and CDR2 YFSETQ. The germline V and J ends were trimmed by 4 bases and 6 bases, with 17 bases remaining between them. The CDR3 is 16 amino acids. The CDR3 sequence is CASSRLGAGVNSPLHF. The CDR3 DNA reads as TGCGCCAGCAGCAGGCTGGGTGCAGGGGTTAATTCACCCCTCCACTTT.

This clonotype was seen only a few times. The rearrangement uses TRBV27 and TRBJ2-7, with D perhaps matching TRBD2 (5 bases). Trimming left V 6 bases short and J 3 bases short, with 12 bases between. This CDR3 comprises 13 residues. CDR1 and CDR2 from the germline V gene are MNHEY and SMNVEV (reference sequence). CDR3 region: CASSPLGVYEQYV. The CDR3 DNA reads TGTGCCAGCAGCCCCCTCGGGGTCTACGAGCAGTACGTC.

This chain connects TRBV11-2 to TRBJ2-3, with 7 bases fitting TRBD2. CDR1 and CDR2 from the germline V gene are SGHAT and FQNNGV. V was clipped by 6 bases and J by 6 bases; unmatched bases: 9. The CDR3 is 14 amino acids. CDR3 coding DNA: TGTGCCAGCAGAACCTGGCGGGGGACCGATACGCAGTATTTT. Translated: CASRTWRGTDTQYF. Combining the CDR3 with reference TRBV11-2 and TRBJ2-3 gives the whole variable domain EAGVAQSPRYKIIEKRQSVAFWCNPISGHATLYWYQQILGQGPKLLIQFQNNGVVDDSQLPKDRFSAERLKGVDSTLKIQPAKLEDSAVYLCASRTWRGTDTQYFGPGTRLTVL.